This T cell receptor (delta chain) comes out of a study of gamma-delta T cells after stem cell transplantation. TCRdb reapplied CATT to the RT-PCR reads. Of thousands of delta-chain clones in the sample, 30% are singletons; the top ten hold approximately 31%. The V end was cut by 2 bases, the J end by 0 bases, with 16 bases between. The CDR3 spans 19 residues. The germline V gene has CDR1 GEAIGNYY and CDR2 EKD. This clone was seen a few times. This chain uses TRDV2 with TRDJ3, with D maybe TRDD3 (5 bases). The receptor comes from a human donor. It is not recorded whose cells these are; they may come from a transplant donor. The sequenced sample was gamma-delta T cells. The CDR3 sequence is CACDRDAGQSSWDTRQMFF. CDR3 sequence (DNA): TGTGCCTGTGACAGAGATGCTGGGCAAAGCTCCTGGGACACCCGACAGATGTTTTTC.